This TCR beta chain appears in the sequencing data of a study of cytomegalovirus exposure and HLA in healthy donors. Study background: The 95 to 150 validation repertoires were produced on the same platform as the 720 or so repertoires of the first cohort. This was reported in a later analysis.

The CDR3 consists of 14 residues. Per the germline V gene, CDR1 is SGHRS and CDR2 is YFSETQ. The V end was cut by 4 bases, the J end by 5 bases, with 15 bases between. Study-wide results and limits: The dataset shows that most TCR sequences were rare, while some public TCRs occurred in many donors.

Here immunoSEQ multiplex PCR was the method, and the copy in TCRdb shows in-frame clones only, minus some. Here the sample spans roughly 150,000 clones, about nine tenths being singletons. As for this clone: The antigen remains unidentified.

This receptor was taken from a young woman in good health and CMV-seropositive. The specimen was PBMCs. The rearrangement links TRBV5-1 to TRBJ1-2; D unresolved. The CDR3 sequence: CASSPGGAEYGYTF. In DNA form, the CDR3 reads TGCGCCAGCAGCCCGGGAGGCGCGGAATATGGCTACACCTTC.